This T cell receptor beta chain appears in the sequencing data of a study of T cells expressing NK-cell markers. Background on the study: Sorted CD3+CD56+NKG2C+, CD3+CD56+NKG2C- and CD3+CD56-NKG2C+ T-cell subsets were beta-chain profiled. Most of the eight sequenced donors tested HCMV-seropositive; one tested seronegative.

The CDR3 loop spans 14 amino acids. Germline V gene lookup returns CDR1 SNHLY and CDR2 FYNNEI. On this clonotype: Antigen unknown.

TCRdb reprocessed the 5' RACE reads and stores each CDR3 protein as one record, lacking DNA. Its table lists 300,000 to 450,000 distinct CDR3 sequences. Study-wide points: A few of the donors also had these clonotypes leading their CD3+CD56-NKG2C+ fraction. In a handful of donors, dominant NKG2C+ clonotypes were about 1.0-7.0% of CD8+ T cells.

This chain uses TRBV2 with TRBJ2-7; there is no DNA to check the TCRdb D call of TRBD1. The sequencing input was blood T cells: a sorted CD56 or NKG2C T cell subset, CD4+ or CD8+ T cells, or bulk PBMC T cells (not recorded which). The source is a man aged 18-75 years in good health. CDR3 amino acids: CASKSTGVLDEQYF.